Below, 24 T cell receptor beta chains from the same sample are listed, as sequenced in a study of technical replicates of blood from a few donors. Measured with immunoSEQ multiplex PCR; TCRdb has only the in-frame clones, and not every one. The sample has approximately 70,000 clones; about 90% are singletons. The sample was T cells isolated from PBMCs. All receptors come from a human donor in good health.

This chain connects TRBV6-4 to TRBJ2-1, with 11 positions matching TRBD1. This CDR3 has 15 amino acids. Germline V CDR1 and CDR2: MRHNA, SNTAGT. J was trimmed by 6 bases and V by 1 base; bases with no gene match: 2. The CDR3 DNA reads TGTGCCAGCAGTGACTGGACAGGGGGCTCCAATGAGCAGTTCTTC. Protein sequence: CASSDWTGGSNEQFF.

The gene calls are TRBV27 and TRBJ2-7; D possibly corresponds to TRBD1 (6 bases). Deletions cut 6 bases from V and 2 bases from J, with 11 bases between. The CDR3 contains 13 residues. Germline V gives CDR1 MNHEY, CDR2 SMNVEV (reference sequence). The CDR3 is CASRGRDTYEQYF. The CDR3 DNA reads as TGTGCCAGCAGAGGAAGGGACACCTACGAGCAGTACTTC.

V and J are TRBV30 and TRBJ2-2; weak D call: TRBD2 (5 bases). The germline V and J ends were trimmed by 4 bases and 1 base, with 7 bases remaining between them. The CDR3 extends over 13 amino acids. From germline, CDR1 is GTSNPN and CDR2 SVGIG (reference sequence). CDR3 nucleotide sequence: TGTGCCTGGATGGCGGGGAACACCGGGGAGCTGTTTTTT. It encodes CAWMAGNTGELFF.

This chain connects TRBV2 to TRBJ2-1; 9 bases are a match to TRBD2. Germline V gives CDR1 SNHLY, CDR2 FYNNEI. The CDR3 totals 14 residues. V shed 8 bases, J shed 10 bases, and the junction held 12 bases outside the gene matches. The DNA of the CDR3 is TGTGCCAGCCGACCCCAGCGGGGGGATGGGGAGCAGTTCTTC. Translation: CASRPQRGDGEQFF.

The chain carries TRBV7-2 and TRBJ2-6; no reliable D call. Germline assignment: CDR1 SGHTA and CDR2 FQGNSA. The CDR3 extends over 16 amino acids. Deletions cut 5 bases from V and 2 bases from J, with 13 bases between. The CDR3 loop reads CASSPTTSAGANVLTF. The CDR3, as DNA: TGTGCCAGCAGCCCAACGACCAGCGCTGGGGCCAACGTCCTGACTTTC.

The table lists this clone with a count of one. In DNA, the CDR3 is TGCGCCAGCAGCTCGGACAGGGATTACTTCTATGGCTACACCTTC. This translates into CASSSDRDYFYGYTF. This rearrangement joins TRBV5-1 to TRBJ1-2, with 8 bases lining up with TRBD1. CDR1 and CDR2 (germline): SGHRS, YFSETQ. This CDR3 is 15 amino acids long. After removal of 3 bases from V and 4 bases from J, the junction contained 8 bases not matched to a gene.

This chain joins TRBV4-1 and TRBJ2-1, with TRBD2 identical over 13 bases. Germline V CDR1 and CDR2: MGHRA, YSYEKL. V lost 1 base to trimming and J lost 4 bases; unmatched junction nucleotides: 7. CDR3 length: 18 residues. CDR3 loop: CASSQVRTSGRQYNEQFF. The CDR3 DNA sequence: TGCGCCAGCAGCCAAGTAAGGACTAGCGGGAGACAATACAATGAGCAGTTCTTC.

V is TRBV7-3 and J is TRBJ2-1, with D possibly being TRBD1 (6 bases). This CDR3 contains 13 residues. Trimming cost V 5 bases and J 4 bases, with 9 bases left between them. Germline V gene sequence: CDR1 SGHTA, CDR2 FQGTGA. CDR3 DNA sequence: TGTGCCAGCAGCCTGGACAGATACAATGAGCAGTTCTTC. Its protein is CASSLDRYNEQFF.

This CDR3 reads CAWRTVRVYEQYF. The DNA for the CDR3 is TGTGCCTGGAGAACAGTTCGAGTCTACGAGCAGTACTTC. V usage is TRBV30 and J usage is TRBJ2-7; D call uncertain. Germline lookup yields CDR1 GTSNPN and CDR2 SVGIG (reference sequence). The CDR3 length is 13 residues. V was cut by 3 bases and J by 3 bases, with 12 bases left in between.

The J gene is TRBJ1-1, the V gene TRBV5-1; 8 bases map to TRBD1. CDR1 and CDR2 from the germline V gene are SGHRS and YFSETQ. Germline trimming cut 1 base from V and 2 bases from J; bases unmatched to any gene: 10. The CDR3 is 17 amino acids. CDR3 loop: CASSLRSSGQANTEAFF. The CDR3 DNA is TGCGCCAGCAGCTTGCGGTCCTCGGGACAGGCTAACACTGAAGCTTTCTTT.

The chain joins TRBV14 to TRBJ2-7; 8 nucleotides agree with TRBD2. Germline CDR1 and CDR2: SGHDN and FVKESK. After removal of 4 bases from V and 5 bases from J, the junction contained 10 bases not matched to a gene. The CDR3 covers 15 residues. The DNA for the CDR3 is TGTGCCAGCAGCCCTCACTGGCGGGAGGTCGACGAGCAGTACTTC. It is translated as CASSPHWREVDEQYF.

This chain's CDR3 is CASSNRPEWEQFF. The CDR3 DNA is TGTGCCAGCAGTAACAGGCCCGAATGGGAGCAGTTCTTC. The rearrangement uses TRBV27 and TRBJ2-1; D perhaps matches TRBD1 (5 bases). V gave up 5 bases and J gave up 10 bases, with 15 bases separating them. The CDR3 is 13 amino acids. Germline V gives CDR1 MNHEY, CDR2 SMNVEV (reference sequence).

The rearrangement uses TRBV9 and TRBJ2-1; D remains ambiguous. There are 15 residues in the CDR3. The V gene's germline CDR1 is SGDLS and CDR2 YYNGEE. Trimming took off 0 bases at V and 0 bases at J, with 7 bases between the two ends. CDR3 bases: TGTGCCAGCAGCGTAGGAGTTTCCTCCTACAATGAGCAGTTCTTC. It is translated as CASSVGVSSYNEQFF.

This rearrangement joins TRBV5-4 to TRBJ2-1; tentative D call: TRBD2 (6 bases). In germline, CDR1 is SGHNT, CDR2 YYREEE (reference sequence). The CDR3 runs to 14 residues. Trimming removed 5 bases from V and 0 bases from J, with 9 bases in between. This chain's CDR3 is CASSPAGSYNEQFF. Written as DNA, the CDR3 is TGTGCCAGCAGTCCAGCGGGCTCCTACAATGAGCAGTTCTTC.

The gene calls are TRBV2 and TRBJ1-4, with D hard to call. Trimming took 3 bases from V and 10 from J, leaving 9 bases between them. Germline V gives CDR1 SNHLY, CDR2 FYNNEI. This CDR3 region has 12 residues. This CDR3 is CASSEAEGKLFF. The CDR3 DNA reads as TGTGCCAGCAGTGAGGCAGAGGGAAAACTGTTTTTT. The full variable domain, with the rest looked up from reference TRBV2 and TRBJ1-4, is EPEVTQTPSHQVTQMGQEVILRCVPISNHLYFYWYRQILGQKVEFLVSFYNNEISEKSEIFDDQFSVERPDGSNFTLKIRSTKLEDSAMYFCASSEAEGKLFFGSGTQLSVL.

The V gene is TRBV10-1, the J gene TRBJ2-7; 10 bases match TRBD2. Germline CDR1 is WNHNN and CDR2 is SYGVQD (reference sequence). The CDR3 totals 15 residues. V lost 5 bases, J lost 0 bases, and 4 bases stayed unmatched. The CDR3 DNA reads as TGCGCCAGCAGTCCACTAGCGGGGCCCTCCTACGAGCAGTACTTC. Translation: CASSPLAGPSYEQYF.

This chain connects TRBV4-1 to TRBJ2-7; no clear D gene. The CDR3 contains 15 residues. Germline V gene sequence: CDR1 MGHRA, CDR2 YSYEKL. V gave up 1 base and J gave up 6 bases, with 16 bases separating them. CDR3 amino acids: CASSQVVRSPPEQYF. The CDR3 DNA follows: TGCGCCAGCAGCCAAGTTGTTAGAAGTCCTCCCGAGCAGTACTTC.

CDR3 region: CASSLLTWASYEQYF. The CDR3, as DNA: TGTGCCAGCAGCTTGCTGACGTGGGCATCCTACGAGCAGTACTTC. The rearrangement joins TRBV5-6 to TRBJ2-7, with unresolved D. Germline CDR1 SGHDT, CDR2 YYEEEE. The CDR3 sequence is 15 residues long. Trimming removed 1 base at V and 1 base at J, with 12 bases between.

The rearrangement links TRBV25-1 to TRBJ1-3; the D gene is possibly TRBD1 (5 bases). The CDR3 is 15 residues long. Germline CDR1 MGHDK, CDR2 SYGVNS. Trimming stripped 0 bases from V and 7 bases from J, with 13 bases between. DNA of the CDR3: TGTGCCAGCAGTGAATATATAGGCCAGGGCAACACCATATATTTT. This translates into CASSEYIGQGNTIYF.

CDR3 nucleotide sequence: TGTGCCAGCAGTTCGGACATATCCTACGAGCAGTACTTC. Translating it yields CASSSDISYEQYF. The chain combines TRBV6-5 with TRBJ2-7, with D perhaps matching TRBD1 (5 bases). The CDR3 consists of 13 residues. From germline, CDR1 is MNHEY and CDR2 SVGAGI. The V end was cut by 4 bases, the J end by 1 base, with 8 bases between.

The CDR3, as DNA: TGTGCCAGCAGTGACCCTTCTAGCGGGAGTCCGTCATACGAGCAGTACTTC. Protein sequence: CASSDPSSGSPSYEQYF. The chain recombines TRBV6-1 with TRBJ2-7; TRBD2 matches at 10 bases. Looked up from germline, CDR1 is MNHNS and CDR2 is SASEGT. The CDR3 extends over 17 amino acids. With V trimmed by 3 bases and J by 4 bases, 12 bases remained unmatched.

The CDR3 DNA reads as TGTGCCAGCAGTCTGACAGGGATGGAGGCTTTCTTT. Translating it yields CASSLTGMEAFF. The genes are TRBV6-1 and TRBJ1-1, with 7 nucleotides matching TRBD1. Germline V gives CDR1 MNHNS, CDR2 SASEGT. Trimming cost V 5 bases and J 11 bases; bases outside gene matches: 8. This CDR3 is 12 amino acids long.

The CDR3 spells CASSIDRGRYEQYF. In DNA form, the CDR3 reads TGTGCCAGTAGTATTGACAGGGGGCGCTACGAGCAGTACTTC. The rearrangement joins TRBV19 to TRBJ2-7, with TRBD1 matching over 10 bases. This CDR3 spans 14 amino acids. Germline CDR1 is LNHDA and CDR2 is SQIVND (reference sequence). J gave up 3 bases and V 3 bases, and 2 bases lay outside the gene matches.

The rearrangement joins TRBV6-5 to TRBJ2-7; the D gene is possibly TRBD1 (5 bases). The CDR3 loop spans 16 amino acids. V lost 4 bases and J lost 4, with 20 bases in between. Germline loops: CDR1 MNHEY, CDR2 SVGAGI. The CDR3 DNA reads TGTGCCAGCAGTTTCCAACAGGTAACCCGCTCTTACGAGCAGTACTTC. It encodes CASSFQQVTRSYEQYF.